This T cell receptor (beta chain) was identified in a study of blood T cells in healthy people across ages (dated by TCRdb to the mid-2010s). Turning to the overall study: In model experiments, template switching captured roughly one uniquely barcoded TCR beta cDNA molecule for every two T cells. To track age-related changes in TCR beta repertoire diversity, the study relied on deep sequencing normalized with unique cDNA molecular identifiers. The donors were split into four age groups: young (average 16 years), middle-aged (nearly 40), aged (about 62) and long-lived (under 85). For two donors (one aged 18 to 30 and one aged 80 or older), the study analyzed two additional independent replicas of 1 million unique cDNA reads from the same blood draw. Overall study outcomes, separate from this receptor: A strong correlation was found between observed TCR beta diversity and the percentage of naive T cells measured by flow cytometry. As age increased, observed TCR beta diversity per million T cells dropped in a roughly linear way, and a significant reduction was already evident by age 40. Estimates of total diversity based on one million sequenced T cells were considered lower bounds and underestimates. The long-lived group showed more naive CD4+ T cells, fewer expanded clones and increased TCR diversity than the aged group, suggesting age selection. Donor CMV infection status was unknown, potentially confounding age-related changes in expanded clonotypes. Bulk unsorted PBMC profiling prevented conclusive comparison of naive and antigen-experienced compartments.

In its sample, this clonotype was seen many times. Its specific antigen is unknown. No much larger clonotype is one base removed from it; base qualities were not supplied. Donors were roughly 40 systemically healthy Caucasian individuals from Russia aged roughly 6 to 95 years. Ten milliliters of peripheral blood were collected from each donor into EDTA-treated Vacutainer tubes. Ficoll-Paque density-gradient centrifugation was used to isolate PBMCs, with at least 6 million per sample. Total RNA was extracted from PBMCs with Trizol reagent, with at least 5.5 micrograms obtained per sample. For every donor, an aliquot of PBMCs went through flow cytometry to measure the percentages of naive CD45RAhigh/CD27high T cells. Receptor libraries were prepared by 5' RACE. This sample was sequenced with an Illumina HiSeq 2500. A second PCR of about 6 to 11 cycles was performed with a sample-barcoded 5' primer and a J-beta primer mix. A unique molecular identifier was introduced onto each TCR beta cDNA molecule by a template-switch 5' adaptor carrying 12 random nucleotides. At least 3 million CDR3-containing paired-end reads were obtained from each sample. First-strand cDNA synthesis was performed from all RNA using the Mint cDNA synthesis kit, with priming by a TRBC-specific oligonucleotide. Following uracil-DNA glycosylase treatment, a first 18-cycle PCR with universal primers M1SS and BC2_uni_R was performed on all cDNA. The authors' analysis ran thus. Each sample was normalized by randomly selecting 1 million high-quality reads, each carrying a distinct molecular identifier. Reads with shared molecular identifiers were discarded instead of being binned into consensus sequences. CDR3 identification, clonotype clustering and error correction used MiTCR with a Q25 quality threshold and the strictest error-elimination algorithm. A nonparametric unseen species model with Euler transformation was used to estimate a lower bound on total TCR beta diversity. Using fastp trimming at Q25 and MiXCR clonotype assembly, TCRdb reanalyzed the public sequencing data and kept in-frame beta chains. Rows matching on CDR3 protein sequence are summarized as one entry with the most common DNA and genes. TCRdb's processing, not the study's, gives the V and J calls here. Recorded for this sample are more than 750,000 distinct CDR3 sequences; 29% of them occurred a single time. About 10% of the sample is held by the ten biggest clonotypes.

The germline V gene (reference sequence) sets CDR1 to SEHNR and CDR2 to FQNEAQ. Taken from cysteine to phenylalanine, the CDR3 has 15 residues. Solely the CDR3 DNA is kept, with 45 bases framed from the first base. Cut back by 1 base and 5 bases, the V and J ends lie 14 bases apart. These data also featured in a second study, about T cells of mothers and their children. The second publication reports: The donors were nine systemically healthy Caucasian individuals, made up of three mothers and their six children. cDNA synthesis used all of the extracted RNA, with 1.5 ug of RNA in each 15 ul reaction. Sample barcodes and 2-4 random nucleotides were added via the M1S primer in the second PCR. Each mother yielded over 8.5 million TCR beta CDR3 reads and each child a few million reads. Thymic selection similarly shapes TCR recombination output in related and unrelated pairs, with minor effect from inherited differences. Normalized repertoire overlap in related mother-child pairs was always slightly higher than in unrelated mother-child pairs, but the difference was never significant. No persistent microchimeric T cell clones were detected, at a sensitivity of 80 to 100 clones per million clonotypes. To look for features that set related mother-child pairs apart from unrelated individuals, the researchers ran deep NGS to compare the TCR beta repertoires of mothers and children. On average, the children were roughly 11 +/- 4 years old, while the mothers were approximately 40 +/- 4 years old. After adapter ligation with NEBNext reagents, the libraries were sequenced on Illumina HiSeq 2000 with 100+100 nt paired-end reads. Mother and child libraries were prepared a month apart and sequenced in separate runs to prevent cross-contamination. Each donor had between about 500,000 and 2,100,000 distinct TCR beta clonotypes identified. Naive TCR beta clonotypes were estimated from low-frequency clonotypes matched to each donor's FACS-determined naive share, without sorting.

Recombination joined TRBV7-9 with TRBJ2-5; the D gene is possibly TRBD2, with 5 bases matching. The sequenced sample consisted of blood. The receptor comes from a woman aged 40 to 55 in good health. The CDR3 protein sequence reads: CASSLVRVGIETQYF. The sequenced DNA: TGTGCCAGCAGCTTAGTGAGGGTCGGAATCGAGACCCAGTACTTC.